This is a list of T cell receptor beta chains from one sample in a study of technical replicates of blood from several donors. Sequenced by immunoSEQ multiplex PCR; TCRdb stores in-frame clones only, minus some. The data hold over 50,000 clones, with about 90% observed a single time. The sample comprised PBMCs. The receptors shown here come from a human donor in good health. Some clones in this sample may be carry-over from other donors' samples. Each CDR3 is given with its conserved first and last residue. The D gene is left open where the match is weak. A row's size may be missing; if present it is once, few, many or a size class.

CDR3	DNA	J	V	D	size
CASSLEGGWGQTQYF	TGTGCCAGCAGCTTAGAAGGCGGGTGGGGTCAGACCCAGTACTTC	TRBJ2-5	TRBV7-2	NA	once
CASSNMGTSYEQYF	TGTGCCAGCAGCAACATGGGGACATCCTACGAGCAGTACTTC	TRBJ2-7	TRBV7-8	NA	NA
CASSSRDRASNEQFF	TGTGCCAGCAGCTCCCGGGACAGGGCGAGCAATGAGCAGTTCTTC	TRBJ2-1	TRBV5-4	TRBD1	NA
CASSPLYEQYF	TGCGCCAGCAGCCCTCTCTACGAGCAGTACTTC	TRBJ2-7	TRBV5-1	NA	NA
CASIVGGRAFF	TGTGCCAGCATCGTGGGGGGAAGGGCTTTCTTT	TRBJ1-1	TRBV6-6	NA	few
CASSQTTGAYGYTF	TGTGCCAGCAGCCAGACGACAGGGGCCTATGGCTACACCTTC	TRBJ1-2	TRBV4-2	TRBD1	NA
CASSYGGMNTEAFF	TGTGCCAGCAGTTACGGAGGGATGAACACTGAAGCTTTCTTT	TRBJ1-1	TRBV6-5	NA	NA
CASSKPGTSYNEQFF	TGTGCCAGCAGCAAACCCGGGACTAGCTACAATGAGCAGTTCTTC	TRBJ2-1	TRBV5-4	TRBD2	NA
CASSLRKGYSGGRDTQYF	TGTGCCAGCAGCTTACGGAAAGGCTATAGCGGGGGAAGAGATACGCAGTATTTT	TRBJ2-3	TRBV7-2	TRBD2	NA
CASSQAKNTEAFF	TGTGCCAGCAGCCAGGCCAAGAACACTGAAGCTTTCTTT	TRBJ1-1	TRBV7-7	NA	NA
CAWRNTGEETQYF	TGTGCCTGGAGAAATACAGGGGAAGAGACCCAGTACTTC	TRBJ2-5	TRBV30	TRBD1	NA
CASSFRLAGGLADTQYF	TGTGCCAGCAGCTTTCGACTAGCGGGAGGGTTAGCAGATACGCAGTATTTT	TRBJ2-3	TRBV7-2	TRBD2	NA
CASSPGGSPSEQYF	TGCGCCAGCAGCCCCGGGGGGAGCCCCTCCGAGCAGTACTTC	TRBJ2-7	TRBV4-1	TRBD2	NA
CAWSVGTGNYGYTF	TGTGCCTGGAGTGTGGGGACAGGGAACTATGGCTACACCTTC	TRBJ1-2	TRBV30	TRBD1	NA
CAIREAGQETQYF	TGTGCCATCAGGGAAGCGGGGCAAGAGACCCAGTACTTC	TRBJ2-5	TRBV10-3	TRBD2	NA
CASSSTGLNQPQHF	TGCGCCAGCAGCTCAACAGGGCTCAATCAGCCCCAGCATTTT	TRBJ1-5	TRBV5-1	NA	NA
CASSVQGFDNQPQHF	TGTGCCAGCAGCGTACAGGGGTTTGACAATCAGCCCCAGCATTTT	TRBJ1-5	TRBV9	NA	NA
CASSLGGGYNEQFF	TGCGCCAGCAGCTTGGGTGGAGGCTACAATGAGCAGTTCTTC	TRBJ2-1	TRBV5-1	NA	medium-sized